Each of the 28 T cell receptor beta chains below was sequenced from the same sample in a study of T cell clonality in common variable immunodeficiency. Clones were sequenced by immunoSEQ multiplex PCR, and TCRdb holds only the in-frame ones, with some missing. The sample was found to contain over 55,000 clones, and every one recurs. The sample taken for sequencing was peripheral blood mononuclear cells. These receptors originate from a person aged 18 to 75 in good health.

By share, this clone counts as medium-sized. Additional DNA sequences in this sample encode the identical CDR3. Incomplete CDR3 DNA: TGTGCCAGTAGCCCGACAGGGAACACTGAA. This gives the protein CASSPTGNTE. In full, the CDR3 reads CASSPTGNTEAFF. The rearrangement uses TRBV19 and TRBJ1-1, with D perhaps TRBD1 (6 bases). From the germline J gene comes the end of the CDR3, since the read stops 3 residues before it. V was trimmed by 6 bases and J by 1 base, leaving 9 bases between them. Germline V gene lookup returns CDR1 LNHDA and CDR2 SQIVND (reference sequence). CDR3 length equals 13 residues.

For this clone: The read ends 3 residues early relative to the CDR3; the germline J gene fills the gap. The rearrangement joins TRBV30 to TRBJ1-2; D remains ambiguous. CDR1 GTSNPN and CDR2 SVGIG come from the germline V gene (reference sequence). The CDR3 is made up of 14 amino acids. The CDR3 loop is CAWNLGPLGADYTF. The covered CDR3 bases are TGTGCCTGGAACCTTGGGCCCCTCGGAGCCGAC.

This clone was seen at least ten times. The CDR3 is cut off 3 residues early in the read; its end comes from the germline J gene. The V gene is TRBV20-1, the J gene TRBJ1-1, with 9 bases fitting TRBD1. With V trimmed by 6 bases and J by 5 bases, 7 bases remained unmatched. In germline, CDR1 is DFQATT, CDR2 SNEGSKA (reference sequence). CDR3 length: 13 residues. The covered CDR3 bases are TGCAGTGCCGCGGACAGGGGAGGAACTGAA. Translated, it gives CSAADRGGTE. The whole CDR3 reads CSAADRGGTEAFF.

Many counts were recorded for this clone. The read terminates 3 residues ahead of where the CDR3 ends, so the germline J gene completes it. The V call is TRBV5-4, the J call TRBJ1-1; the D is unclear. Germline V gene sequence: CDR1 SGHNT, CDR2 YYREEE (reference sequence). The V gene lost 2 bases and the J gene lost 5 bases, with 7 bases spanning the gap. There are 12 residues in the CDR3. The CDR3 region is CASSFGGTEAFF. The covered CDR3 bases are TGTGCCAGCAGCTTCGGAGGGACTGAA.

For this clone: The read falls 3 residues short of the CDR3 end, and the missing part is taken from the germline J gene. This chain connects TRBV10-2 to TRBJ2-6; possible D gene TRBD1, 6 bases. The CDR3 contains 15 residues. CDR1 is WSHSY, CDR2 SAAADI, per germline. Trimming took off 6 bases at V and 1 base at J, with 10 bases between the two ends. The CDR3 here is CASRDSSSGANVLTF. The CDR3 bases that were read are TGCGCCAGCAGGGACAGCTCTTCTGGGGCCAACGTC.

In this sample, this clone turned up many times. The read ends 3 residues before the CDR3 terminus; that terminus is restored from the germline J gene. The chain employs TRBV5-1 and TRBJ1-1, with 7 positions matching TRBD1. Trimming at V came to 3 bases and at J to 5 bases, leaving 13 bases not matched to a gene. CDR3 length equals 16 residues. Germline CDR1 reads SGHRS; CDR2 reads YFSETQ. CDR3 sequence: CASSWGAQTGKTEAFF. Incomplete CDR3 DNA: TGCGCCAGCAGCTGGGGGGCACAGACAGGGAAAACTGAA.

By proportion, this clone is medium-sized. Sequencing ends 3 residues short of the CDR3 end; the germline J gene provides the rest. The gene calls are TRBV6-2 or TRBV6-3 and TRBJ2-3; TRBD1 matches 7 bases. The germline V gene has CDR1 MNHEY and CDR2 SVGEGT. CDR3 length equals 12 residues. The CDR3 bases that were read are TGTGCCAGCAGTTACCCACAGGGGTCG. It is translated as CASSYPQGS. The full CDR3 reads CASSYPQGSQYF.

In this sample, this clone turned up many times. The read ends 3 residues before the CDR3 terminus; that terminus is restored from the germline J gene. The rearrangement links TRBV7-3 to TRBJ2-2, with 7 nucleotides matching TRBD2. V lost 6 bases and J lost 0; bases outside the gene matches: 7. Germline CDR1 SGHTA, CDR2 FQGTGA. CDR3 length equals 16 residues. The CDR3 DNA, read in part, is TGTGCCAGCAGACCGACCGGACTAGCGAACACCGGGGAG. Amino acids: CASRPTGLANTGE. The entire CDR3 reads CASRPTGLANTGELFF. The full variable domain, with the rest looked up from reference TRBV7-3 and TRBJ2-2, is GAGVSQTPSNKVTEKGKYVELRCDPISGHTALYWYRQSLGQGPEFLIYFQGTGAADDSGLPNDRFFAVRPEGSVSTLKIQRTERGDSAVYLCASRPTGLANTGELFFGEGSRLTVL.

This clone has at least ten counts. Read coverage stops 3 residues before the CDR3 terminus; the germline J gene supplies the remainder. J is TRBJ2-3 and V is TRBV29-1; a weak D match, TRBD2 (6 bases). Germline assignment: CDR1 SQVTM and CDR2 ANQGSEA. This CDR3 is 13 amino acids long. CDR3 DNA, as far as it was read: TGCAGCGTTGTTTTAGCGGAGGAGATAACG. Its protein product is CSVVLAEEIT. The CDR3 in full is CSVVLAEEITQYF.

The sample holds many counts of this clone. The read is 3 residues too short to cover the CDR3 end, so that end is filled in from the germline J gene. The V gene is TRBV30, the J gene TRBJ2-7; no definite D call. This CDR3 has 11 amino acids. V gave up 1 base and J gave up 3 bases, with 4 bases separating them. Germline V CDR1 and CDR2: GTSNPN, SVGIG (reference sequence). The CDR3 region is CAWSGNYEQYF. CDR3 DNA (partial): TGTGCCTGGAGTGGTAACTACGAG.

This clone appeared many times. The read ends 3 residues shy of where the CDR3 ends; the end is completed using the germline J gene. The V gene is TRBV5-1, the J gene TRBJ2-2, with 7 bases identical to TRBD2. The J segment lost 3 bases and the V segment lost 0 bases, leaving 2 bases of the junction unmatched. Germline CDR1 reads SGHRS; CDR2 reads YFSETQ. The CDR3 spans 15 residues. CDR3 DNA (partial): TGCGCCAGCAGCTTGGATACTAGCGACACCGGGGAG. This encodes CASSLDTSDTGE. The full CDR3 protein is CASSLDTSDTGELFF.

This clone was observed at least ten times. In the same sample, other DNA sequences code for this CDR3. The CDR3 region is CASSPGLADNEQFF. The covered CDR3 bases are TGTGCCAGCAGCCCCGGACTAGCGGACAATGAG. The V and J genes are TRBV5-6 and TRBJ2-1; 10 nucleotides line up with TRBD2. The read finishes 3 residues shy of the CDR3 end, and the germline J gene is used to complete it. Germline CDR1 and CDR2: SGHDT and YYEEEE. After removal of 4 bases from V and 5 bases from J, the junction contained 3 bases not matched to a gene. This CDR3 has 14 residues. Filled out from reference TRBV5-6 and TRBJ2-1, the complete variable domain reads DAGVTQSPTHLIKTRGQQVTLRCSPKSGHDTVSWYQQALGQGPQFIFQYYEEEERQRGNFPDRFSGHQFPNYSSELNVNALLLGDSALYLCASSPGLADNEQFFGPGTRLTVL.

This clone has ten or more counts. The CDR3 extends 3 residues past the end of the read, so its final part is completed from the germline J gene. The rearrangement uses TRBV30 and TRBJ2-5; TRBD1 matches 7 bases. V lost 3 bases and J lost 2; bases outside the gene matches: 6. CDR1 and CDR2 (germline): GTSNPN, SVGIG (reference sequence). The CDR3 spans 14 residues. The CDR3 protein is CAWRQGVGQETQYF. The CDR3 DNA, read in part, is TGTGCCTGGAGGCAGGGGGTTGGACAAGAGACC.

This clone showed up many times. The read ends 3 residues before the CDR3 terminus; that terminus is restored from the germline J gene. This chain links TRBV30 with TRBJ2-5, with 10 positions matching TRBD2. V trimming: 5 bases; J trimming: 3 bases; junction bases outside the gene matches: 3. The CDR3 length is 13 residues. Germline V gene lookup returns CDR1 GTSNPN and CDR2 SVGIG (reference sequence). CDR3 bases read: TGTGCCTGGGGACTAGCGGATGAAGAGACC. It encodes CAWGLADEET. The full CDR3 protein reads CAWGLADEETQYF.

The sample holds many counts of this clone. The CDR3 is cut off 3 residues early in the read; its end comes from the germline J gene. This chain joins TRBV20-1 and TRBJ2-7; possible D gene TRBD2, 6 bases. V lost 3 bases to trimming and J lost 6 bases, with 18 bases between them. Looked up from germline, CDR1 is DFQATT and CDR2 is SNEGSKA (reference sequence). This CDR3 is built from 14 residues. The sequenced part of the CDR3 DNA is TGCAGTGCTAGGCAAGAGACTAGGGTCGGCGAG. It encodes CSARQETRVGE. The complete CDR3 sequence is CSARQETRVGEQYF.

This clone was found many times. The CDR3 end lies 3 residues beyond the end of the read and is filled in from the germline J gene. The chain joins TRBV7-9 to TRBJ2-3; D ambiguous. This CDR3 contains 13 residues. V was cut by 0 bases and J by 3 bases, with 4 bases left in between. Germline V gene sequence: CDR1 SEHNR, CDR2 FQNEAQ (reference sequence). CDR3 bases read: TGTGCCAGCAGCTTAGCCCTAACAGATACG. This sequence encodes CASSLALTDT. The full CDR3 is CASSLALTDTQYF.

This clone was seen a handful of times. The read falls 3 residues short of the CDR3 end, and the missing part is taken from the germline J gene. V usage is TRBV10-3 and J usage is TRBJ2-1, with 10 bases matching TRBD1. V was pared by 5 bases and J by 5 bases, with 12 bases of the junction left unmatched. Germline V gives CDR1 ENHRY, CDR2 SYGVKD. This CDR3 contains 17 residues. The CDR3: CAISSGLGQGRNNEQFF. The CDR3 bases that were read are TGTGCCATCAGTTCGGGACTGGGACAGGGGCGCAACAATGAG.

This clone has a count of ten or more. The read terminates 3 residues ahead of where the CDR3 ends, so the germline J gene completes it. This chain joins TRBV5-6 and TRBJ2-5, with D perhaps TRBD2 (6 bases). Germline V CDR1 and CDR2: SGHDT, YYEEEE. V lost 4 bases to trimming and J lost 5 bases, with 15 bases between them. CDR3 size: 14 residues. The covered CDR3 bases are TGTGCCAGCAGCCAAACGGTCGCGGGGGAGACC. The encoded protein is CASSQTVAGET. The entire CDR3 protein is CASSQTVAGETQYF. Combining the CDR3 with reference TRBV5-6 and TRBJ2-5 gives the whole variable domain DAGVTQSPTHLIKTRGQQVTLRCSPKSGHDTVSWYQQALGQGPQFIFQYYEEEERQRGNFPDRFSGHQFPNYSSELNVNALLLGDSALYLCASSQTVAGETQYFGPGTRLLVL.

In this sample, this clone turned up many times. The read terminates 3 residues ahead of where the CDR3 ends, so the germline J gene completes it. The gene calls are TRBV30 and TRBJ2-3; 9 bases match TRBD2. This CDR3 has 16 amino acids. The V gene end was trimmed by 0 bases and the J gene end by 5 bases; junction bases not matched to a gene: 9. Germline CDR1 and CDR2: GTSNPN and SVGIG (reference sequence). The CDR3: CAWSVGNSGSVDTQYF. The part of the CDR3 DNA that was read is TGTGCCTGGAGTGTGGGGAATAGCGGGAGTGTAGATACG.

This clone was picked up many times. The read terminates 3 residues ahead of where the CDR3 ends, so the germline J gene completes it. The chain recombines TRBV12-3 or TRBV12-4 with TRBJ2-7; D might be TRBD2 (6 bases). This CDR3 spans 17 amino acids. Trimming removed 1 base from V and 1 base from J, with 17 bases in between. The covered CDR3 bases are TGTGCCAGCAGTTTAGTAGGTCAGGGAGGCGCTTCCTACGAG. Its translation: CASSLVGQGGASYE. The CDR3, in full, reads CASSLVGQGGASYEQYF.

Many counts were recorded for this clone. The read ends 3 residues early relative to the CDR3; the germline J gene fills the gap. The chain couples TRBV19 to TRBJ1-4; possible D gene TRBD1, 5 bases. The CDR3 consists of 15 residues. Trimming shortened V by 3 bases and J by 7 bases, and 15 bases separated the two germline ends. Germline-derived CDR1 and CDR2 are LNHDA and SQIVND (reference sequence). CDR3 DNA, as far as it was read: TGTGCCAGTAGTATTGGTGGGGGGTTGGCTGAAAAA. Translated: CASSIGGGLAEK. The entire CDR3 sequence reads CASSIGGGLAEKLFF.

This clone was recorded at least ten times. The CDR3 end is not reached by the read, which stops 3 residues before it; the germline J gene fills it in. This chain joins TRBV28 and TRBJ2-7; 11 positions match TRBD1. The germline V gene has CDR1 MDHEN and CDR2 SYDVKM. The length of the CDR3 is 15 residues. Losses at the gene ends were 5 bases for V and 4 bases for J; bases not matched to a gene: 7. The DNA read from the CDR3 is TGTGCCAGCAGTACCCGGGACAGGGGGACTTACGAG. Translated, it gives CASSTRDRGTYE. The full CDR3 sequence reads CASSTRDRGTYEQYF. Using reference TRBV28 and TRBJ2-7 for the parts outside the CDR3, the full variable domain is DVKVTQSSRYLVKRTGEKVFLECVQDMDHENMFWYRQDPGLGLRLIYFSYDVKMKEKGDIPEGYSVSREKKERFSLILESASTNQTSMYLCASSTRDRGTYEQYFGPGTRLTVT.

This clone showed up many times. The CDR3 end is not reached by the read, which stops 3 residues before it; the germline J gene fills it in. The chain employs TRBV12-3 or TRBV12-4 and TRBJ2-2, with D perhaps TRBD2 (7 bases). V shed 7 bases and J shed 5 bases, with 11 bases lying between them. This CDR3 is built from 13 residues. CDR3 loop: CASKGGWTGELFF. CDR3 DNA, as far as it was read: TGTGCCAGCAAGGGGGGGTGGACCGGGGAG.

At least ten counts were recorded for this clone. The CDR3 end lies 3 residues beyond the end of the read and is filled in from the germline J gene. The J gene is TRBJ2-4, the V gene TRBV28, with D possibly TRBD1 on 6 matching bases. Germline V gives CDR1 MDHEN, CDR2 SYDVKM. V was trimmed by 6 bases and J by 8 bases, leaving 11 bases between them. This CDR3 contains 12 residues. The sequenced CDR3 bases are TGTGCCAGCAGCGCACAGGGATACATT. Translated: CASSAQGYI. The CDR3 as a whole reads CASSAQGYIQYF.

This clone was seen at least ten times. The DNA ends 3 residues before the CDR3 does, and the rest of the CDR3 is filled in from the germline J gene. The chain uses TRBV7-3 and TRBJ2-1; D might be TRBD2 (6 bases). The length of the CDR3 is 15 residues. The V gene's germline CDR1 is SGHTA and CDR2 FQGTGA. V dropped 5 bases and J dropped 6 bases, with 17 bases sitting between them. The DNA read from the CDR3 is TGTGCCAGCAGCCCCCGCCAGGGAGGAGTCAATGAG. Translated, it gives CASSPRQGGVNE. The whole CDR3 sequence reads CASSPRQGGVNEQFF. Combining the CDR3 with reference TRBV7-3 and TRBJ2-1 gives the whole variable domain GAGVSQTPSNKVTEKGKYVELRCDPISGHTALYWYRQSLGQGPEFLIYFQGTGAADDSGLPNDRFFAVRPEGSVSTLKIQRTERGDSAVYLCASSPRQGGVNEQFFGPGTRLTVL.

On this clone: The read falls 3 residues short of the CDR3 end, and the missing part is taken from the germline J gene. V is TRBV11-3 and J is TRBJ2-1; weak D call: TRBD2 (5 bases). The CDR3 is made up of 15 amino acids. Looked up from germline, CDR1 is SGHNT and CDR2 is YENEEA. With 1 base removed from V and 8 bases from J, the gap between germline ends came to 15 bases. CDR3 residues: CASSLGLGGSDEQFF. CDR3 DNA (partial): TGTGCCAGCAGCTTAGGGCTAGGCGGTAGCGATGAG.

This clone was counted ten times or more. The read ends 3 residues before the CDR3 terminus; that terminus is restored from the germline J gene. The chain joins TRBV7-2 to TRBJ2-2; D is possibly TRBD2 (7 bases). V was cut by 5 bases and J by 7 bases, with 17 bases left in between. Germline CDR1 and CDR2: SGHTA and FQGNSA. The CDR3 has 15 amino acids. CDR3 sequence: CASSTQTGRGGELFF. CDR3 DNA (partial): TGTGCCAGCAGCACCCAAACAGGGAGGGGCGGGGAG.

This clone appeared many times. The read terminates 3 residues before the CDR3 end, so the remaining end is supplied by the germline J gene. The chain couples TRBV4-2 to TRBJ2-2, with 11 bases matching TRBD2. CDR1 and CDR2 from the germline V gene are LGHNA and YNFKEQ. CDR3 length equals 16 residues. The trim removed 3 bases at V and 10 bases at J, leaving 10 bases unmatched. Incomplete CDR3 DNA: TGTGCCAGCAGCCAGGGACTAGCGGCAGCATCTGAGGAG. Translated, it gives CASSQGLAAASEE. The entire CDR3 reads CASSQGLAAASEELFF.